Listed here is a single TCR beta chain. The antigen is unknown. These data belong to a study of OX40 agonist ivuxolimab in advanced cancers. Study-wide background: The treatment was a fully human IgG2 OX40 agonist, ivuxolimab. Across the patients, intravenous ivuxolimab was delivered every 2 weeks at 0.01 to 10 mg/kg. Hepatocellular carcinoma, melanoma, renal cell or head and neck cancer affected the dose-escalation patients. Points from the study as a whole: Among patients with partial responses at 0.1-3.0 mg/kg, clonal expansion was among the lowest.

Assay: immunoSEQ multiplex PCR; the TCRdb copy retains only in-frame clones and omits some. The sample lists about 45,000 clones; roughly 86% were seen once. From germline, CDR1 is SGHTA and CDR2 FQGNSA. The CDR3 length is 13 residues. V lost 1 base, J lost 3 bases, and 7 bases lay in between. The rearrangement links TRBV7-2 to TRBJ2-7; no firm D call. The sequencing here drew on CD4+ or CD8+ T cells sorted from blood, taken in a trial of the OX40 agonist ivuxolimab. The receptor's source is an adult with an advanced solid tumor such as melanoma, head and neck, liver or kidney cancer. This chain's CDR3 is CASSLEINYEQYF. The CDR3 DNA reads as TGTGCCAGCAGCTTAGAGATTAACTACGAGCAGTACTTC.